This T cell receptor (beta chain) emerged from a study of blood T cell repertoires in COVID-19. Looking at the study overall: Spain, Italy and the United States supplied samples that represented acute and convalescent COVID-19. Nucleic acid was either cDNA or gDNA, and it came from T cells, B-cell-depleted T cells, or PBMCs.

Produced via immunoSEQ multiplex PCR; TCRdb's table is partial and in-frame only. The sample yields roughly 280,000 clones, about 89% seen once. The CDR3 spans 13 residues. Germline V gene lookup returns CDR1 SNHLY and CDR2 FYNNEI. With V trimmed by 11 bases and J by 8 bases, 11 bases remained unmatched. This receptor was obtained from a man aged 40-55 years with active or convalescent COVID-19. The gene calls are TRBV2 and TRBJ1-4, with 7 bases that match TRBD1. Input material: peripheral blood. The CDR3 nucleotides read TGTGCCGGTAGCGGGACAGCCAGCGAAAAACTGTTTTTT. This sequence encodes CAGSGTASEKLFF.